The 16 T cell receptor beta chains presented below share a single source sample, sequenced in a study of shared clonotypes between healthy human individuals. Sequencing was performed with immunoSEQ multiplex PCR; in TCRdb, only in-frame clones are kept and a portion is missing. The top ten hold about a tenth of the sample, which has approximately 320,000 clones, 74% seen once. The specimen sequenced was memory CD4+ T cells sorted from blood. Subset reported: CD45RA-negative fraction. The receptors derive from a man aged 30 to 45 in good health.

This clone was observed a few times. CDR3 amino acids: CASSLSGPRSYNEQFF. Here the CDR3 DNA reads TGTGCCAGCAGCTTGTCAGGCCCGCGCTCTTACAATGAGCAGTTCTTC. The J gene is TRBJ2-1, the V gene TRBV7-2, with no clear D. Germline V gives CDR1 SGHTA, CDR2 FQGNSA. CDR3 length: 16 amino acids. The V end was cut by 3 bases, the J end by 4 bases, with 16 bases between.

The genes are TRBV27 and TRBJ2-1; 11 bases are shared with TRBD2. The CDR3 length is 16 residues. The germline CDR1 and CDR2 sequences are MNHEY and SMNVEV (reference sequence). The junction had 6 bases not matched to a gene; V was cut back by 3 bases and J by 5 bases. The DNA for the CDR3 is TGTGCCAGCAGTTTTGGGCTAGCGGGAGGAAACAATGAGCAGTTCTTC. Translation: CASSFGLAGGNNEQFF.

This clone was recorded a few times. The genes are TRBV2 and TRBJ2-7, with unresolved D. Germline V lookup: CDR1 SNHLY, CDR2 FYNNEI. V was cut by 7 bases and J by 1 base, with 8 bases left in between. The CDR3 is 12 residues long. Written as DNA, the CDR3 is TGTGCCAGCACGGGTTGGTCCTACGAGCAGTACTTC. Protein: CASTGWSYEQYF.

This clone has only a few counts. This chain connects TRBV29-1 to TRBJ2-1; 12 bases agree with TRBD2. With V trimmed by 7 bases and J by 7 bases, 14 bases remained unmatched. The CDR3 runs 16 residues. Germline V gene data show CDR1 as SQVTM and CDR2 as ANQGSEA. CDR3 sequence (DNA): TGCAGCGCGGCGGGGCTAGCGGGAGGGCCGGGGAATGAGCAGTTCTTC. This encodes CSAAGLAGGPGNEQFF.

The chain has TRBV5-6 and TRBJ2-1, with 10 nucleotides matching TRBD2. The CDR3 is made up of 16 amino acids. J gave up 6 bases and V 1 base, and 7 bases lay outside the gene matches. Germline V lookup: CDR1 SGHDT, CDR2 YYEEEE. CDR3: CASSLMVSSGSNEQFF. DNA for the CDR3: TGTGCCAGCAGCTTGATGGTATCTAGCGGGAGCAATGAGCAGTTCTTC. Filled out from reference TRBV5-6 and TRBJ2-1, the complete variable domain reads DAGVTQSPTHLIKTRGQQVTLRCSPKSGHDTVSWYQQALGQGPQFIFQYYEEEERQRGNFPDRFSGHQFPNYSSELNVNALLLGDSALYLCASSLMVSSGSNEQFFGPGTRLTVL.

The genes are TRBV18 and TRBJ2-2; TRBD1 matches at 8 bases. Germline V gene sequence: CDR1 KGHSH, CDR2 LQKENI. The CDR3 has 18 residues. The V gene end was trimmed by 3 bases and the J gene end by 4 bases; junction bases not matched to a gene: 13. The CDR3 DNA reads TGTGCCAGCTCACCTCTCAAGACAGGGGCCAGTCTCACCGGGGAGCTGTTTTTT. Amino acid sequence: CASSPLKTGASLTGELFF.

The chain is built from TRBV5-1 and TRBJ2-7; the D gene is possibly TRBD2 (6 bases). CDR1 and CDR2 (germline): SGHRS, YFSETQ. V lost 7 bases and J 0 bases, leaving 14 bases between the germline ends. The CDR3 has 14 residues. CDR3 nucleotide sequence: TGCGCCAGCGGGGCGGGGCCAACCTCCTACGAGCAGTACTTC. It yields the protein CASGAGPTSYEQYF. The full variable domain, rest sourced from reference TRBV5-1 and TRBJ2-7, is KAGVTQTPRYLIKTRGQQVTLSCSPISGHRSVSWYQQTPGQGLQFLFEYFSETQRNKGNFPGRFSGRQFSNSRSEMNVSTLELGDSALYLCASGAGPTSYEQYFGPGTRLTVT.

The genes are TRBV18 and TRBJ1-5; D not certain. The CDR3 sequence is 13 residues long. V was pared by 6 bases and J by 7 bases, with 13 bases between. CDR1 is KGHSH and CDR2 is LQKENI in the germline V gene. The DNA for the CDR3 is TGTGCCAGCTCTTTCCGTCAAGACCAGCCCCAGCATTTT. Its protein is CASSFRQDQPQHF. The full variable domain, completed using reference TRBV18 and TRBJ1-5, is NAGVMQNPRHLVRRRGQEARLRCSPMKGHSHVYWYRQLPEEGLKFMVYLQKENIIDESGMPKERFSAEFPKEGPSILRIQQVVRGDSAAYFCASSFRQDQPQHFGDGTRLSIL.

V is TRBV18 and J is TRBJ1-1, with a possible D match to TRBD1 (6 bases). This CDR3 has 15 amino acids. CDR1 and CDR2 (germline): KGHSH, LQKENI. V lost 6 bases and J lost 2, with 16 bases in between. CDR3 amino acids: CASSTSGRGNTEAFF. In DNA form, the CDR3 reads TGTGCCAGCTCCACATCAGGCAGGGGAAACACTGAAGCTTTCTTT.

The chain links TRBV9 to TRBJ2-4; 9 bases agree with TRBD1. There are 16 residues in the CDR3. Germline V gives CDR1 SGDLS, CDR2 YYNGEE. V lost 4 bases to trimming and J lost 0 bases; unmatched junction nucleotides: 5. The CDR3 DNA reads as TGTGCCAGCAGCTCACAGGGGGCCTTAGCCAAAAACATTCAGTACTTC. Amino acids: CASSSQGALAKNIQYF.

The V gene is TRBV27, the J gene TRBJ2-1; D is possibly TRBD1 (5 bases). V lost 5 bases, J lost 4 bases, and 9 bases lay in between. The CDR3 covers 13 residues. Germline CDR1 MNHEY, CDR2 SMNVEV (reference sequence). As DNA, the CDR3 is TGTGCCAGCAGTATTGACAGATACAATGAGCAGTTCTTC. Amino acid sequence: CASSIDRYNEQFF.

The chain uses TRBV7-9 and TRBJ1-3; D not resolved. The CDR3 has 14 amino acids. Trimming left V 4 bases short and J 4 bases short, with 11 bases between. Germline V lookup: CDR1 SEHNR, CDR2 FQNEAQ (reference sequence). The CDR3 region is CASSSGVWGNTIYF. In nucleotides, the CDR3 is TGTGCCAGCAGCTCCGGTGTTTGGGGAAACACCATATATTTT.

The chain employs TRBV14 and TRBJ2-5, with D unresolved. The germline CDR1 and CDR2 sequences are SGHDN and FVKESK. The CDR3 consists of 13 residues. The V gene lost 2 bases and the J gene lost 5 bases, with 9 bases spanning the gap. CDR3 sequence (DNA): TGTGCCAGCAGCCAACGCTTCGGGGAGACCCAGTACTTC. Translation: CASSQRFGETQYF.

The chain has TRBV7-8 and TRBJ1-2, with a weak D call TRBD1 (5 bases). The V gene's germline CDR1 is SGHVS and CDR2 FQNEAQ. CDR3 length: 16 residues. Trimming shortened V by 5 bases and J by 0 bases, and 16 bases separated the two germline ends. For the CDR3, the DNA is TGTGCCAGCAGCAAGGGACGGGGTTATGCTAACTATGGCTACACCTTC. It codes for CASSKGRGYANYGYTF.

The CDR3 loop is CASSFLAGAPTDTQYF. CDR3 nucleotide sequence: TGTGCCAGCAGCTTCCTAGCGGGAGCCCCCACAGATACGCAGTATTTT. This chain joins TRBV7-8 and TRBJ2-3; TRBD2 matches 10 bases. Germline values: CDR1 SGHVS, CDR2 FQNEAQ. Germline trimming cut 3 bases from V and 2 bases from J; bases unmatched to any gene: 5. The CDR3 length is 16 residues.

CDR3 DNA sequence: TGTGCCAGTAGTTCGGGACTAGCGCTCCATGAGCAGTTCTTC. It yields the protein CASSSGLALHEQFF. The gene calls are TRBV19 and TRBJ2-1, with 10 bases matching TRBD2. This CDR3 contains 14 residues. J gave up 8 bases and V 5 bases, and 6 bases lay outside the gene matches. Germline CDR1 is LNHDA and CDR2 is SQIVND (reference sequence).